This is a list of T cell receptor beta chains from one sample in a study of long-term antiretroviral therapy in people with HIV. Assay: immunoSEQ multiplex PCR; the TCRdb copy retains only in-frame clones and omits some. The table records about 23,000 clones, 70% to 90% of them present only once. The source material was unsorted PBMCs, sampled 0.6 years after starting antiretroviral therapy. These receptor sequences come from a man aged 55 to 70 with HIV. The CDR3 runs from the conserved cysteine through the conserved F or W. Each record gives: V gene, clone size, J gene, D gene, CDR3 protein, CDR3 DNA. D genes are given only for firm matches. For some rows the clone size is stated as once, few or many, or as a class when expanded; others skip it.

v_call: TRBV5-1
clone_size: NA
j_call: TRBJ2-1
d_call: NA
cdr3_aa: CASSINNEQFF
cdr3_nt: TGCGCCAGCAGCATTAACAATGAGCAGTTCTTC

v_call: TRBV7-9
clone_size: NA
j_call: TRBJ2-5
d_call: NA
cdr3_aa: CASSLLGGETQYF
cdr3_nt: TGTGCCAGCAGCTTACTCGGTGGAGAGACCCAGTACTTC

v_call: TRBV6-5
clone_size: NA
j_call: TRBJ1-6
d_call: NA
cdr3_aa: CASFNQLGSPLHF
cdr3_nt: TGTGCCAGCTTCAACCAGTTAGGTTCACCCCTCCACTTT

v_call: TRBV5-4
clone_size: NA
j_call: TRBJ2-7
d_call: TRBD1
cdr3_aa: CASSLPPGQAYEQYF
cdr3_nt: TGTGCCAGCAGCCTACCGCCGGGACAGGCCTACGAGCAGTACTTC

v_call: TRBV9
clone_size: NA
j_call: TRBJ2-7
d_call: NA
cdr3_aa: CASRGNSYEQYF
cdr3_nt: TGTGCCAGCAGAGGAAACAGTTACGAGCAGTACTTC

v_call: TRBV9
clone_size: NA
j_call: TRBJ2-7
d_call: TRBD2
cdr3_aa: CASSVGQRGASGGFGEQYF
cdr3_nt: TGTGCCAGCAGCGTAGGGCAGCGGGGGGCCTCCGGGGGGTTCGGCGAGCAGTACTTC

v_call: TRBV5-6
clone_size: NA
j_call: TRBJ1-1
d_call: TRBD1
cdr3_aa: CASSPRGRNTEAFF
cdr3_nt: TGTGCCAGCAGTCCCAGGGGGCGGAACACTGAAGCTTTCTTT

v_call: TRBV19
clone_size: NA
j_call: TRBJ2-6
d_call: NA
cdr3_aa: CASTIGLNVLTF
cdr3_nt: TGTGCCAGTACCATAGGGCTCAACGTCCTGACTTTC

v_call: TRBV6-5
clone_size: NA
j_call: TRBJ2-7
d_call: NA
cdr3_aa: CASKTGGYEQYF
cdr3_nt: TGTGCCAGCAAGACCGGAGGTTACGAGCAGTACTTC

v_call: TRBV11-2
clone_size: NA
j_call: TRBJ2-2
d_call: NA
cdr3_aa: CASSRGRLTTGELFF
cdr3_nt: TGTGCCAGCAGCCGGGGGAGACTGACCACCGGGGAGCTGTTTTTT

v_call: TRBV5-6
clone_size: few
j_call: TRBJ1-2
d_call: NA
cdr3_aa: CASSLPGAYYGYTF
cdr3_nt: TGTGCCAGCAGCTTACCTGGGGCCTACTATGGCTACACCTTC

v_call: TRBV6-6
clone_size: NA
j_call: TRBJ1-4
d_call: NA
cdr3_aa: CASRTSGGRGGEKLFF
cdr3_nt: TGTGCCAGCAGAACCTCCGGGGGCAGGGGAGGGGAAAAACTGTTTTTT

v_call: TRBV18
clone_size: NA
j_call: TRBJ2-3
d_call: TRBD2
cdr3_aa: CASSPVLAGVMDTQYF
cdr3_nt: TGTGCCAGCTCACCAGTACTAGCGGGGGTTATGGATACGCAGTATTTT

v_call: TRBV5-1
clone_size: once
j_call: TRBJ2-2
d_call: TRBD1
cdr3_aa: CASSLQYRDRGFGELFF
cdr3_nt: TGCGCCAGCAGCCTGCAATACCGGGACAGGGGTTTTGGGGAGCTGTTTTTT

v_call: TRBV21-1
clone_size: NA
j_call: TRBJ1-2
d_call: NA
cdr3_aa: CASILRIMNYGYTF
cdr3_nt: TGTGCCAGCATCTTACGGATCATGAACTATGGCTACACCTTC

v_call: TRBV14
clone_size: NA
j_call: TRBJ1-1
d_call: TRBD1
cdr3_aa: CASSQADRGVRNTEAFF
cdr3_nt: TGTGCCAGCAGCCAGGCCGACAGGGGCGTCAGGAACACTGAAGCTTTCTTT

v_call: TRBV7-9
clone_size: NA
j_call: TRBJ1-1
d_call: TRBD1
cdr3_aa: CASSLGPEQGEAFF
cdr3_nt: TGTGCCAGCAGCTTAGGCCCCGAACAGGGGGAAGCTTTCTTT

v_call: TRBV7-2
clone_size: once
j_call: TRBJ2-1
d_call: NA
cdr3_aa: CASSLMTVMGNEQFF
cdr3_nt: TGTGCCAGCAGCCTCATGACAGTTATGGGCAATGAGCAGTTCTTC

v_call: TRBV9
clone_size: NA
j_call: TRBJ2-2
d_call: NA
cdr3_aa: CASSVGGGRTGELFF
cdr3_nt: TGTGCCAGCAGCGTAGGCGGGGGCCGGACCGGGGAGCTGTTTTTT

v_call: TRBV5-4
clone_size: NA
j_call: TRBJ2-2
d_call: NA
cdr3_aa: CASSPRDANTGELFF
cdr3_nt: TGTGCCAGCAGCCCGAGAGACGCGAACACCGGGGAGCTGTTTTTT

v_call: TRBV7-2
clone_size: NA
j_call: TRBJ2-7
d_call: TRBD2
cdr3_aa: CASSVGLPYEQYF
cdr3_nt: TGTGCCAGCAGCGTGGGACTACCCTACGAGCAGTACTTC

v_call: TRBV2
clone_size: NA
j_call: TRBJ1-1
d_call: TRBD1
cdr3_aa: CASSGQGGSFNEAFF
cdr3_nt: TGTGCCAGCAGTGGACAGGGCGGGTCGTTTAATGAAGCTTTCTTT

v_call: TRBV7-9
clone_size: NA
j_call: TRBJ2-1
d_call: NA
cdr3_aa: CASSPIYRINEQFF
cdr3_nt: TGTGCCAGCAGCCCCATCTACCGAATCAATGAGCAGTTCTTC

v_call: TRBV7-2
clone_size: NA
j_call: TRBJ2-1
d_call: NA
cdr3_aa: CASSLLRELEQFF
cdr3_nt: TGTGCCAGCAGCCTCTTACGGGAGCTTGAGCAGTTCTTC

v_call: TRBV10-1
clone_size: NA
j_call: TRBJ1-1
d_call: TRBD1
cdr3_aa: CASSQTGGTEAFF
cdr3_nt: TGCGCCAGCAGTCAGACAGGGGGCACTGAAGCTTTCTTT

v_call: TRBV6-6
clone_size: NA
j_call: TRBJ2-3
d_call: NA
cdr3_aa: CASTMTDTQYF
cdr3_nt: TGTGCCAGCACTATGACAGATACGCAGTATTTT

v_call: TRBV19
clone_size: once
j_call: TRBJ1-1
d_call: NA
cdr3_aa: CASSITGTAGEAFF
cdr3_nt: TGTGCCAGTAGTATCACCGGGACCGCCGGTGAAGCTTTCTTT

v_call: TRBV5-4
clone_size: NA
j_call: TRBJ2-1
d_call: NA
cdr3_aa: CASSLSPLANEQFF
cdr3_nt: TGTGCCAGCAGCTTGTCCCCTCTAGCTAATGAGCAGTTCTTC

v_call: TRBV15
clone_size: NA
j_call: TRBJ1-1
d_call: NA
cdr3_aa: CATSTSPMDTEAFF
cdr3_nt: TGTGCCACCAGCACTAGCCCCATGGACACTGAAGCTTTCTTT

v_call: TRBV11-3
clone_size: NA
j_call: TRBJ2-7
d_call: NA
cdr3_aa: CASSLGPGAEEQYF
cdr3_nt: TGTGCCAGCAGCTTAGGTCCGGGGGCGGAGGAGCAGTACTTC

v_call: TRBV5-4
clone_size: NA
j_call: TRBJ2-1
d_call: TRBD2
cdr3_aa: CASSPWTSGSANEQFF
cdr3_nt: TGTGCCAGCAGCCCATGGACTAGCGGGAGTGCGAATGAGCAGTTCTTC

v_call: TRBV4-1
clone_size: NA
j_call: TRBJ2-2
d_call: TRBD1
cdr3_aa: CASSQDGQGGFTGELFF
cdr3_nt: TGCGCCAGCAGCCAAGACGGACAGGGTGGCTTCACCGGGGAGCTGTTTTTT

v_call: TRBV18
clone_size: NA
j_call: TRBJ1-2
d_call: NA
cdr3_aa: CASSPPGQYYGYTF
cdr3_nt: TGTGCCAGCTCACCACCCGGACAGTACTATGGCTACACCTTC

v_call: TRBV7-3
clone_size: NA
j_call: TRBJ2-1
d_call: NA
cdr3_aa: CASSLGPGATYNEQFF
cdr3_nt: TGTGCCAGCAGCTTAGGTCCGGGTGCCACCTACAATGAGCAGTTCTTC

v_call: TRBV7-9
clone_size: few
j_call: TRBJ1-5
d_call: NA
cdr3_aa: CASSLDGNSNQPQHF
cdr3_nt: TGTGCCAGCAGCCTTGACGGCAATAGCAATCAGCCCCAGCATTTT

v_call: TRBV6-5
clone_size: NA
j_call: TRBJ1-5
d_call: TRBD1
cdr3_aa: CASRPPGQGWQPQHF
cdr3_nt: TGTGCCAGCAGACCTCCGGGACAGGGCTGGCAGCCCCAGCATTTT

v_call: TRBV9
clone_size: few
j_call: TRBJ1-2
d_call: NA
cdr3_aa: CASSPAGDYGYTF
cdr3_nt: TGTGCCAGCAGCCCAGCGGGGGACTATGGCTACACCTTC

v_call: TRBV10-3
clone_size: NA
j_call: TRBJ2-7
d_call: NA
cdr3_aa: CAISEDGYEQYF
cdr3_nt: TGTGCCATCAGTGAGGACGGCTACGAGCAGTACTTC

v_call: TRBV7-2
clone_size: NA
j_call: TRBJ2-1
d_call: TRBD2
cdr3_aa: CASSLVGLVVNEQFF
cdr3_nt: TGTGCCAGCAGCTTAGTGGGACTAGTTGTCAATGAGCAGTTCTTC

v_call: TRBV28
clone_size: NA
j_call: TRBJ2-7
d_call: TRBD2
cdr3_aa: CASSFAGTSGSYEQYF
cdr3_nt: TGTGCCAGCAGTTTCGCCGGGACTAGCGGATCCTACGAGCAGTACTTC

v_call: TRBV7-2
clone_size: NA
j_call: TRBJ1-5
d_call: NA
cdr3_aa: CASSLAWVSNQPQHF
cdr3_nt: TGTGCCAGCAGCTTAGCGTGGGTTAGCAATCAGCCCCAGCATTTT

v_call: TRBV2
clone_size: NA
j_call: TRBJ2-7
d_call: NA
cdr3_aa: CAGLGTHLYEQYF
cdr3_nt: TGTGCCGGGCTCGGGACCCATCTCTACGAGCAGTACTTC

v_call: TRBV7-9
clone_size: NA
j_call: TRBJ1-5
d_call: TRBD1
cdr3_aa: CASSSDRGESNQPQHF
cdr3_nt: TGTGCCAGCAGCTCGGACAGGGGCGAGAGCAATCAGCCCCAGCATTTT

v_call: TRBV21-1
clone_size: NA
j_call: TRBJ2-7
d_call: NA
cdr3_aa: CASSKDGGRISYEQYF
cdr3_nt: TGTGCCAGCAGCAAAGACGGGGGAAGAATTAGTTACGAGCAGTACTTC

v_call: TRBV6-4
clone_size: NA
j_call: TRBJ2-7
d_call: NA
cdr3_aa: CASSINGGRMIYEQYF
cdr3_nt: TGTGCCAGCAGTATCAACGGGGGACGCATGATCTACGAGCAGTACTTC

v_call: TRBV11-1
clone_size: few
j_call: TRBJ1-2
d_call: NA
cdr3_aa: CASSLERGYGYTF
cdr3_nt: TGTGCCAGCAGCTTAGAACGAGGCTATGGCTACACCTTC

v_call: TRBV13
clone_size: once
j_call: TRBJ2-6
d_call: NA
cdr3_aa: CASSTYQGSGANVLTF
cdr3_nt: TGTGCCAGCAGCACATACCAGGGATCTGGGGCCAACGTCCTGACTTTC

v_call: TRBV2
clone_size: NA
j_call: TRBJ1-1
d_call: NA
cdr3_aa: CASRRDTSNTEAFF
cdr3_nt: TGTGCCAGCAGGCGGGACACCTCAAACACTGAAGCTTTCTTT

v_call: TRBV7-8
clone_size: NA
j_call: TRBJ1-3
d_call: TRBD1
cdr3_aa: CASSPHRGDSGNTIYF
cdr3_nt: TGTGCCAGCAGCCCCCACAGGGGGGACTCTGGAAACACCATATATTTT

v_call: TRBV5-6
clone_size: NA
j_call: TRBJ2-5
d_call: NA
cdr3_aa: CASYPPQPGQETQYF
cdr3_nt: TGTGCCAGCTACCCCCCCCAGCCAGGCCAAGAGACCCAGTACTTC

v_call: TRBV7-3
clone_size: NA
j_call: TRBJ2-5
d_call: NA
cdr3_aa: CASSQLVEETQYF
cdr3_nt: TGTGCCAGCAGCCAACTAGTAGAAGAGACCCAGTACTTC

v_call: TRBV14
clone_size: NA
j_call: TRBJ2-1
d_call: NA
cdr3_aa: CASSQRTAYNEQFF
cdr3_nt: TGTGCCAGCAGCCAGAGGACAGCTTACAATGAGCAGTTCTTC

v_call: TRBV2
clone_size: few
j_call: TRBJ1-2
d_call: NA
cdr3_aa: CASSADSNYGYTF
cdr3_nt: TGTGCCAGCAGTGCGGACAGTAACTATGGCTACACCTTC

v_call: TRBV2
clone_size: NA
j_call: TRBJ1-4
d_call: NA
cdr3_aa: CASRRDGSTNEKLFF
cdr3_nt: TGTGCCAGCAGAAGGGACGGTTCAACTAATGAAAAACTGTTTTTT

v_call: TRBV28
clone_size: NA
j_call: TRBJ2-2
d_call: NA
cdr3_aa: CASRSGQLNTGELFF
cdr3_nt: TGTGCCAGCAGGTCGGGACAATTGAACACCGGGGAGCTGTTTTTT

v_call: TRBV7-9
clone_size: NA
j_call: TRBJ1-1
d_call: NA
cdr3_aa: CASSPLGAGANTEAFF
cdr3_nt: TGTGCCAGCAGCCCCCTAGGGGCAGGGGCGAACACTGAAGCTTTCTTT

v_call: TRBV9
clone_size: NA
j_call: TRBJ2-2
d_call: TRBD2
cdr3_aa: CASSARGLAGANTGELFF
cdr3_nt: TGTGCCAGCAGCGCGAGGGGACTAGCGGGGGCGAACACCGGGGAGCTGTTTTTT